A single TCR beta chain is shown here with its context. Antigen: not known. This sample was taken from a study of CD8+CD57+ T cells in acquired aplastic anemia. Study summary: DNA recovered from sorted CD4+ and CD8+ cells had a mean of approximately 3.5 ug.

The use of genomic DNA as template underpinned the TCR beta VDJ and CDR3 profiling. TCRdb ran MiXCR on the reads and lists one entry per CDR3 protein. The sample lists about 160,000 distinct CDR3 sequences, approximately 40% occurring once. Notes on the study in general: No significant patient-versus-control difference appeared in CD8+ Simpson's diversity. Both patients and controls carried the same twenty-nine CD8+ CDR3 sequences.

The sequence was obtained from a human donor in good health. Sequencing was performed on sorted CD4+, CD8+, or CD8+CD57+ T cells (not recorded which) from PBMCs.

The CDR3 DNA follows: TGTGCCAGTAGTATCCCTACCGGGACAGGGACCTACGAGCAGTACTTC. This codes for CASSIPTGTGTYEQYF. The rearrangement joins TRBV19 to TRBJ2-7; 9 bases are shared with TRBD1. The trim removed 3 bases at V and 2 bases at J, leaving 8 bases unmatched. This CDR3 region has 16 residues. Germline loops: CDR1 LNHDA, CDR2 SQIVND (reference sequence). Using reference TRBV19 and TRBJ2-7 for the parts outside the CDR3, the full variable domain is DGGITQSPKYLFRKEGQNVTLSCEQNLNHDAMYWYRQDPGQGLRLIYYSQIVNDFQKGDIAEGYSVSREKKESFPLTVTSAQKNPTAFYLCASSIPTGTGTYEQYFGPGTRLTVT.